A selection of T cell receptor delta chains follows, all from one sample in a study of delta chains in infants with herpesvirus infections. TCRdb reprocessed the RT-PCR reads through CATT. This sample has about 1,000 delta-chain clones, with 27% found just once. The material was peripheral blood, obtained at time point 2 of longitudinal follow-up. The receptors shown here come from a human donor who was a Ugandan infant, either HIV-exposed or HIV-unexposed (not recorded which). The CDR3 runs from the conserved cysteine through the conserved F or W. The order of the fields is CDR3 DNA, CDR3 protein, J gene, V gene, clone size, D gene, CDR3 length. The D gene is left open where the match is weak. Some rows mark clone size as missing; the rest say once, few, many or name a class of expanded clone.

CDR3 DNA: TGTGCTCTTGGGGAGGGCCCCCCTGCATCCCCGTCTGTGGCATACCTCGATAAACTCATCTTT
CDR3 protein: CALGEGPPASPSVAYLDKLIF
J gene: TRDJ1
V gene: TRDV1
clone size: few
D gene: NA
CDR3 length: 21

CDR3 DNA: TGTGCTCTTGGGGAATTACTCCCTCATTGGATACGCAGACCGTACACCGATAAACTCATCTTT
CDR3 protein: CALGELLPHWIRRPYTDKLIF
J gene: TRDJ1
V gene: TRDV1
clone size: medium-sized
D gene: TRDD3
CDR3 length: 21

CDR3 DNA: TGTGCTCTTGGGCCCCTACGTAGGTGGGGGATAGGCACCGATAAACTCATCTTT
CDR3 protein: CALGPLRRWGIGTDKLIF
J gene: TRDJ1
V gene: TRDV1
clone size: large
D gene: TRDD3
CDR3 length: 18

CDR3 DNA: TGTGCTCTTGGGGAACTTTACCTGGGCCTTAAAGGTACCGATAAACTCATCTTT
CDR3 protein: CALGELYLGLKGTDKLIF
J gene: TRDJ1
V gene: TRDV1
clone size: NA
D gene: NA
CDR3 length: 18

CDR3 DNA: TGTGCTCTTGGGGAATCCTATCCACTACGGCTGGGGGATAGTGGCCGGGCACAACTCTTCTTT
CDR3 protein: CALGESYPLRLGDSGRAQLFF
J gene: TRDJ2
V gene: TRDV1
clone size: once
D gene: TRDD3
CDR3 length: 21

CDR3 DNA: TGTGCCTGTGACACCTGGGGGACCGATAAACTCATCTTT
CDR3 protein: CACDTWGTDKLIF
J gene: TRDJ1
V gene: TRDV2
clone size: large
D gene: NA
CDR3 length: 13

CDR3 DNA: TGTGCTCTTGGGGAATGCAGTACTGGGGGATTATTAACCGATAAACTCATCTTT
CDR3 protein: CALGECSTGGLLTDKLIF
J gene: TRDJ1
V gene: TRDV1
clone size: large
D gene: TRDD3
CDR3 length: 18

CDR3 DNA: TGTGCTCTTGGGGTCCGTAGGGGATACGCCGATAAACTCATCTTT
CDR3 protein: CALGVRRGYADKLIF
J gene: TRDJ1
V gene: TRDV1
clone size: NA
D gene: TRDD3
CDR3 length: 15

CDR3 DNA: TGTGCTCTTGGGGACCTTTCCTACGAGGGCCCTCTTTACACCGATAAACTCATCTTT
CDR3 protein: CALGDLSYEGPLYTDKLIF
J gene: TRDJ1
V gene: TRDV1
clone size: few
D gene: TRDD2
CDR3 length: 19

CDR3 DNA: TGTGCTCTTGGGGAAAAAACTGGGGGACTGTACACCGATAAACTCATCTTT
CDR3 protein: CALGEKTGGLYTDKLIF
J gene: TRDJ1
V gene: TRDV1
clone size: NA
D gene: TRDD3
CDR3 length: 17

CDR3 DNA: TGTGCCTGTGACGTGGGGGATACGACAGCACAACTCTTCTTT
CDR3 protein: CACDVGDTTAQLFF
J gene: TRDJ2
V gene: TRDV2
clone size: NA
D gene: TRDD3
CDR3 length: 14

CDR3 DNA: TGTGCTCTTGGGGAACTGTCGCCGGCTCCTACTGGCACCGATAAACTCATCTTT
CDR3 protein: CALGELSPAPTGTDKLIF
J gene: TRDJ1
V gene: TRDV1
clone size: medium-sized
D gene: NA
CDR3 length: 18

CDR3 DNA: TGTGCTCTTGGGGAAAGCCTAGACTGGGGGACGTACACCGATAAACTCATCTTT
CDR3 protein: CALGESLDWGTYTDKLIF
J gene: TRDJ1
V gene: TRDV1
clone size: medium-sized
D gene: TRDD3
CDR3 length: 18

CDR3 DNA: TGTGCTCTTGGGGAACAGCGGGGGACCAGGGCCGATAAACTCATCTTT
CDR3 protein: CALGEQRGTRADKLIF
J gene: TRDJ1
V gene: TRDV1
clone size: large
D gene: NA
CDR3 length: 16

CDR3 DNA: TGTGCTCTTGGGGAACTCGTTCTGGGGGATGGTACCGATAAACTCATCTTT
CDR3 protein: CALGELVLGDGTDKLIF
J gene: TRDJ1
V gene: TRDV1
clone size: large
D gene: TRDD3
CDR3 length: 17

CDR3 DNA: TGTGCCTTCCACAACTCTACAGACTGGGGGATCAAATGCTTCGGTAAACTCATCTTT
CDR3 protein: CAFHNSTDWGIKCFGKLIF
J gene: TRDJ1
V gene: TRDV3
clone size: NA
D gene: TRDD3
CDR3 length: 19

CDR3 DNA: TGTGCTCTTGGGATGCTCCCCGCGGGGTTGAGGTACACCGATAAACTCATCTTT
CDR3 protein: CALGMLPAGLRYTDKLIF
J gene: TRDJ1
V gene: TRDV1
clone size: large
D gene: NA
CDR3 length: 18

CDR3 DNA: TGTGCTCTTGGGGAACGCTTCCTAGTACTGGGGATTGGGTCTACCGATAAACTCATCTTT
CDR3 protein: CALGERFLVLGIGSTDKLIF
J gene: TRDJ1
V gene: TRDV1
clone size: NA
D gene: NA
CDR3 length: 20

CDR3 DNA: TGTGCTCTTGGGGAACTAGGAGCTTCGGGGCCCTGGCATATTGGTCCCGATAAACTCATCTTT
CDR3 protein: CALGELGASGPWHIGPDKLIF
J gene: TRDJ1
V gene: TRDV1
clone size: NA
D gene: NA
CDR3 length: 21

CDR3 DNA: TGTGCTCTTGGGGAACGTAAGGTGGGATACGGGGAGGACACCACCGATAAACTCATCTTT
CDR3 protein: CALGERKVGYGEDTTDKLIF
J gene: TRDJ1
V gene: TRDV1
clone size: few
D gene: TRDD3
CDR3 length: 20

CDR3 DNA: TGTGCTCTTGGGGAACTAGCGAGGGCCATGTACTGGGACAAGGCCGATAAACTCATCTTT
CDR3 protein: CALGELARAMYWDKADKLIF
J gene: TRDJ1
V gene: TRDV1
clone size: large
D gene: NA
CDR3 length: 20

CDR3 DNA: TGTGCTCTTGGGGAACTGGGGCGCCCACCCACTAAGGTGGGGATACGGGGGTACACCGATAAACTCATCTTT
CDR3 protein: CALGELGRPPTKVGIRGYTDKLIF
J gene: TRDJ1
V gene: TRDV1
clone size: large
D gene: TRDD3
CDR3 length: 24

CDR3 DNA: TGTGCTCTTGGGGAACTCCAGGAGAGAACTGGGGGAACACCCGATAAACTCATCTTT
CDR3 protein: CALGELQERTGGTPDKLIF
J gene: TRDJ1
V gene: TRDV1
clone size: NA
D gene: TRDD3
CDR3 length: 19

CDR3 DNA: TGTGCCTGTGACAAATTGGGGGATACCGATAAACTCATCTTT
CDR3 protein: CACDKLGDTDKLIF
J gene: TRDJ1
V gene: TRDV2
clone size: large
D gene: TRDD3
CDR3 length: 14

CDR3 DNA: TGTGCTCTTGGGGAACTTAGCTGGGGGATACACCACCGCGGTAAACTCATCTTT
CDR3 protein: CALGELSWGIHHRGKLIF
J gene: TRDJ1
V gene: TRDV1
clone size: NA
D gene: TRDD3
CDR3 length: 18

CDR3 DNA: TGTGCTCTTGGGGCCTCACCCTTCCTACCCTCGGGGACTCTCCTCGCGTACACCGATAAACTCATCTTT
CDR3 protein: CALGASPFLPSGTLLAYTDKLIF
J gene: TRDJ1
V gene: TRDV1
clone size: few
D gene: TRDD2
CDR3 length: 23

CDR3 DNA: TGTGCCTGTGACACTGTACTGGGAGCCTCCTGGGACACCCGACAGATGTTTTTC
CDR3 protein: CACDTVLGASWDTRQMFF
J gene: TRDJ3
V gene: TRDV2
clone size: NA
D gene: NA
CDR3 length: 18

CDR3 DNA: TGTGCTCTTGGGGAAGGGATGACTGGGGGATTGAAATCGTACACCGATAAACTCATCTTT
CDR3 protein: CALGEGMTGGLKSYTDKLIF
J gene: TRDJ1
V gene: TRDV1
clone size: large
D gene: TRDD3
CDR3 length: 20

CDR3 DNA: TGTGCCTGTGACATACTGGGGGATACAACCTGGGACACCCGACAGATGTTTTTC
CDR3 protein: CACDILGDTTWDTRQMFF
J gene: TRDJ3
V gene: TRDV2
clone size: medium-sized
D gene: TRDD3
CDR3 length: 18

CDR3 DNA: TGTGCTCTTGGGGAACTACGTGGGTCTTCGCTACTACTGGGGGAGTCCGATAAACTCATCTTT
CDR3 protein: CALGELRGSSLLLGESDKLIF
J gene: TRDJ1
V gene: TRDV1
clone size: large
D gene: TRDD3
CDR3 length: 21

CDR3 DNA: TGTGCTCTTGGGGATCTCCTTTACTTCATACGTACTGGGGGCCGCTACACCGATAAACTCATCTTT
CDR3 protein: CALGDLLYFIRTGGRYTDKLIF
J gene: TRDJ1
V gene: TRDV1
clone size: NA
D gene: TRDD3
CDR3 length: 22

CDR3 DNA: TGTGCCTGTGACACCGGAGGTCTGGGGGAGAGCTCCTGGGACACCCGACAGATGTTTTTC
CDR3 protein: CACDTGGLGESSWDTRQMFF
J gene: TRDJ3
V gene: TRDV2
clone size: large
D gene: TRDD3
CDR3 length: 20

CDR3 DNA: TGTGCTCTTGGGGAACTCTACTGGGGGATACCCTGCTGTATTAACACCGATAAACTCATCTTT
CDR3 protein: CALGELYWGIPCCINTDKLIF
J gene: TRDJ1
V gene: TRDV1
clone size: large
D gene: TRDD3
CDR3 length: 21

CDR3 DNA: TGTGCTGTGGGACTTCTAAAGGTAACCGGGGGATACGGGCCCACCGATAAACTCATCTTT
CDR3 protein: CAVGLLKVTGGYGPTDKLIF
J gene: TRDJ1
V gene: TRAV23/DV6
clone size: large
D gene: TRDD3
CDR3 length: 20

CDR3 DNA: TGTGCTCTTGGAAGTCGGTGTTGGGTCCACACCGATAAACTCATCTTT
CDR3 protein: CALGSRCWVHTDKLIF
J gene: TRDJ1
V gene: TRDV1
clone size: medium-sized
D gene: NA
CDR3 length: 16

CDR3 DNA: TGTGCTCTTGGGGAACGTCTGCGGCTACGTGGAATCCTGGGGGATACGCGGTACACCGATAAACTCATCTTT
CDR3 protein: CALGERLRLRGILGDTRYTDKLIF
J gene: TRDJ1
V gene: TRDV1
clone size: NA
D gene: TRDD3
CDR3 length: 24

CDR3 DNA: TGTGCTCTTGGGGAGAAGTCTTTAGGGCCGAAAGTACTGGGGGATACGCGTATTAATGCCGATAAACTCATTTTT
CDR3 protein: CALGEKSLGPKVLGDTRINADKLIF
J gene: TRDJ1
V gene: TRDV1
clone size: NA
D gene: TRDD3
CDR3 length: 25

CDR3 DNA: TGTGCTCTTGGTCAACGTTTACTGGGGGATAGCAAACTCATCTTT
CDR3 protein: CALGQRLLGDSKLIF
J gene: TRDJ1
V gene: TRDV1
clone size: few
D gene: TRDD3
CDR3 length: 15

CDR3 DNA: TGTGCTCTTGGGGAACTAGGTCCAGGGACTTCGGGGGATAATAGACTCATCTTT
CDR3 protein: CALGELGPGTSGDNRLIF
J gene: TRDJ1
V gene: TRDV1
clone size: large
D gene: TRDD3
CDR3 length: 18

CDR3 DNA: TGTGCTCTTGGGGCAACGTGGTTGGGGGTTCAGTACACCGATAAACTCATCTTT
CDR3 protein: CALGATWLGVQYTDKLIF
J gene: TRDJ1
V gene: TRDV1
clone size: few
D gene: NA
CDR3 length: 18

CDR3 DNA: TGTGCTCTTGGGGAACTAGGGGATACGGGGTCCTGGGACACCCGACAGATGTTTTTC
CDR3 protein: CALGELGDTGSWDTRQMFF
J gene: TRDJ3
V gene: TRDV1
clone size: NA
D gene: TRDD3
CDR3 length: 19

CDR3 DNA: TGTGCTTTCATGAAGCAAACGAGGGATACCCATTCGTACACCGATAAACTCATCTTT
CDR3 protein: CAFMKQTRDTHSYTDKLIF
J gene: TRDJ1
V gene: TRAV38-2/DV8
clone size: large
D gene: TRDD3
CDR3 length: 19

CDR3 DNA: TGTGCTCTTGGGGAATCCAACGGATTGTATACTGGGAAACTCATCTTT
CDR3 protein: CALGESNGLYTGKLIF
J gene: TRDJ1
V gene: TRDV1
clone size: large
D gene: NA
CDR3 length: 16

CDR3 DNA: TGTGCTCTTGGGGAAGAGTTCCTAGTCCCAAGCACTATCACCGATAAACTCATCTTT
CDR3 protein: CALGEEFLVPSTITDKLIF
J gene: TRDJ1
V gene: TRDV1
clone size: medium-sized
D gene: NA
CDR3 length: 19

CDR3 DNA: TGTGCAGCCTTCTTTCATACTGGGGGCCCAAGGTACACCGATAAACTCATCTTT
CDR3 protein: CAAFFHTGGPRYTDKLIF
J gene: TRDJ1
V gene: TRAV29/DV5
clone size: NA
D gene: TRDD3
CDR3 length: 18

CDR3 DNA: TGTGCTCTTGGGGAACCCTTGCCTACCGTACTGGGGGGCACCGATAAACTCATCTTT
CDR3 protein: CALGEPLPTVLGGTDKLIF
J gene: TRDJ1
V gene: TRDV1
clone size: large
D gene: TRDD3
CDR3 length: 19

CDR3 DNA: TGTGCTCTGAGTGTCGGGGGGATGGAGGTAATGAGAGGGATACGAGGGACCGATAAACTCATCTTT
CDR3 protein: CALSVGGMEVMRGIRGTDKLIF
J gene: TRDJ1
V gene: TRAV14/DV4
clone size: large
D gene: TRDD3
CDR3 length: 22

CDR3 DNA: TGTGCTTTTGGGGAACTAGAGGCCTATAAGTGGGATACTTGGACAGGATACACGACCGATAAACTCATCTTT
CDR3 protein: CAFGELEAYKWDTWTGYTTDKLIF
J gene: TRDJ1
V gene: TRDV1
clone size: NA
D gene: TRDD3
CDR3 length: 24

CDR3 DNA: TGTGCTCTTGGGGAACCGAAATCCTCCGCCCTCATCTTT
CDR3 protein: CALGEPKSSALIF
J gene: TRDJ1
V gene: TRDV1
clone size: NA
D gene: NA
CDR3 length: 13